This T cell receptor beta chain was retrieved from a study of response to subunit inactivated influenza vaccine. Study results and limitations: Authors proposed each seasonal influenza vaccination draws in few new T cells.

A remark on this clonotype: No antigen is known for it.

TCRdb independently ran MiXCR on the RT-PCR reads; one entry per CDR3 protein. Of hundreds of thousands of distinct CDR3 sequences in the sample, roughly 20% are singletons; the top ten hold 10% to 13%. Germline V gene data show CDR1 as SGHAT and CDR2 as FQNNGV. This CDR3 comprises 17 residues. V gave up 1 base and J gave up 1 base, with 14 bases separating them. The chain combines TRBV11-2 with TRBJ2-1; D gene ambiguous. This receptor was taken from a man between 50 and 69 years old who received an inactivated influenza vaccine. Here the sequenced sample was PBMCs from blood, taken 21 months after vaccination. The CDR3 sequence: CASSLGGTAQSYNEQFF. The CDR3 region has the DNA TGTGCCAGCAGCTTAGGGGGAACAGCGCAGTCCTACAATGAGCAGTTCTTC. Full variable domain (rest looked up from reference TRBV11-2 and TRBJ2-1): EAGVAQSPRYKIIEKRQSVAFWCNPISGHATLYWYQQILGQGPKLLIQFQNNGVVDDSQLPKDRFSAERLKGVDSTLKIQPAKLEDSAVYLCASSLGGTAQSYNEQFFGPGTRLTVL.